Listed below are T cell receptor beta chains from one sample, sequenced in a study of shared clonotypes between healthy human individuals. Generated by immunoSEQ multiplex PCR, the TCRdb table keeps only in-frame clones and is missing some. This table holds around 450,000 clones, roughly 77% found once. The sample comprised PBMCs. The origin of the receptors is a woman in her thirties or forties in good health. Some clones in this sample may be carry-over from other donors' samples. Both conserved end residues are part of each CDR3. The D gene is left open where the match is weak. For some rows the clone size is stated as once, few or many, or as a class when expanded; others skip it.

J: TRBJ1-2; size: .; V: TRBV7-9; D: .; DNA: TGTGCCAGCAGCTTAGGGGTGAACTATGGCTACACCTTC; CDR3: CASSLGVNYGYTF
J: TRBJ2-1; size: .; V: TRBV9; D: .; DNA: TGTGCCAGCAGCCCCGGACTACTCGAGCAGTTCTTC; CDR3: CASSPGLLEQFF
J: TRBJ2-5; size: .; V: TRBV30; D: TRBD2; DNA: TGTGCCTGGAGGGCTAGCGGGAGTTTTGAGCAGTACTTC; CDR3: CAWRASGSFEQYF
J: TRBJ2-2; size: .; V: TRBV7-9; D: TRBD2; DNA: TGTGCCAGCAGCTTACGTAGACTAGCGGAACTTCCCGGGGAGCTGTTTTTT; CDR3: CASSLRRLAELPGELFF
J: TRBJ1-2; size: .; V: TRBV28; D: .; DNA: TGTGCCAGCCGGACACCGGGCCGGTATGGCTACACCTTC; CDR3: CASRTPGRYGYTF
J: TRBJ2-1; size: .; V: TRBV10-3; D: TRBD2; DNA: TGTGCCATCAGTGAGTCGACTAGCGGAAACTCCTACAATGAGCAGTTCTTC; CDR3: CAISESTSGNSYNEQFF
J: TRBJ2-3; size: .; V: TRBV7-6; D: .; DNA: TGTGCCAGCAGCCGAGGCGGGGCAAGCACAGATACGCAGTATTTT; CDR3: CASSRGGASTDTQYF
J: TRBJ2-2; size: few; V: TRBV7-9; D: TRBD2; DNA: TGTGCCAGCAGCTCACTAGCGCCAAACACCGGGGAGCTGTTTTTT; CDR3: CASSSLAPNTGELFF
J: TRBJ2-7; size: .; V: TRBV28; D: TRBD2; DNA: TGTGCCAGCAGTTCCCTATCCATAGCGGGAGTAGGGCCGTACGAGCAGTACTTC; CDR3: CASSSLSIAGVGPYEQYF
J: TRBJ1-4; size: .; V: TRBV7-2; D: .; DNA: TGTGCCAGCAGCCGAAAGACGGGAGCAACTAATGAAAAACTGTTTTTT; CDR3: CASSRKTGATNEKLFF
J: TRBJ2-7; size: .; V: TRBV18; D: .; DNA: TGTGCCAGCTCCCCCCGGGGCACCTACGAGCAGTACTTC; CDR3: CASSPRGTYEQYF
J: TRBJ2-2; size: .; V: TRBV9; D: TRBD1; DNA: TGTGCCAGCAGCGTAGATACGGGACAGGGGGCCTTCCCCACCGGGGAGCTGTTTTTT; CDR3: CASSVDTGQGAFPTGELFF
J: TRBJ2-2; size: .; V: TRBV5-1; D: .; DNA: TGCGCCAGCAGCTGGACCCGTGGAGGGGGCTTAGGGGAGCTGTTTTTT; CDR3: CASSWTRGGGLGELFF
J: TRBJ2-1; size: .; V: TRBV27; D: .; DNA: TGTGCCAGCAGTTCGACGACACCCTACAATGAGCAGTTCTTC; CDR3: CASSSTTPYNEQFF
J: TRBJ2-1; size: .; V: TRBV11-2; D: .; DNA: TGTGCCAGCAGCCCCCCCGGCCTACGCAGTGAGCAGTTCTTC; CDR3: CASSPPGLRSEQFF
J: TRBJ2-2; size: few; V: TRBV9; D: .; DNA: TGTGCCAGCAGCGTGAGGGGAACCGGGGAGCTGTTTTTT; CDR3: CASSVRGTGELFF
J: TRBJ2-2; size: .; V: TRBV9; D: .; DNA: TGTGCCAGCAGCGTATCTCCGACCGGGGAGCTGTTTTTT; CDR3: CASSVSPTGELFF
J: TRBJ1-5; size: .; V: TRBV5-1; D: .; DNA: TGCGCCAGCAGCTTGTCGCAGGATCAGCCCCAGCATTTT; CDR3: CASSLSQDQPQHF
J: TRBJ2-7; size: .; V: TRBV9; D: TRBD1; DNA: TGTGCCAGCAGCACTCGGACAGGGAGCTCCTACGAGCAGTACTTC; CDR3: CASSTRTGSSYEQYF
J: TRBJ2-3; size: .; V: TRBV4-2; D: TRBD2; DNA: TGTGCCAGCAGCCAAGGGTCTAGCGGAGGCACAGATACGCAGTATTTT; CDR3: CASSQGSSGGTDTQYF
J: TRBJ2-7; size: few; V: TRBV21-1; D: .; DNA: TGTGCCAGCAGCAAAGGCTGGTGGGGTCCCCGCTACGAGCAGTACTTC; CDR3: CASSKGWWGPRYEQYF
J: TRBJ2-5; size: .; V: TRBV7-9; D: TRBD2; DNA: TGTGCCAGCAGCCCGACTAGCGGGAGCGGGGTGGGAGAGACCCAGTACTTC; CDR3: CASSPTSGSGVGETQYF
J: TRBJ2-5; size: .; V: TRBV7-9; D: TRBD2; DNA: TGTGCCAGCAGCAAGAGTCTAGCGGGACTAGAGACCCAGTACTTC; CDR3: CASSKSLAGLETQYF
J: TRBJ2-2; size: .; V: TRBV30; D: .; DNA: TGTGCCTGGAGTGTACCGGTAACGGAGCTGTTTTTT; CDR3: CAWSVPVTELFF
J: TRBJ2-5; size: many; V: TRBV30; D: TRBD2; DNA: TGTGCCTGGACTAGCGGGAGGACCAGTCAAGAGACCCAGTACTTC; CDR3: CAWTSGRTSQETQYF
J: TRBJ1-1; size: .; V: TRBV10-3; D: TRBD1; DNA: TGTGCCATCAGTGACTCCAGGGGGCTCGGCACTGAAGCTTTCTTT; CDR3: CAISDSRGLGTEAFF
J: TRBJ1-1; size: .; V: TRBV5-1; D: .; DNA: TGCGCCAGCAGCCCGGACTTGGGGAGGGGTGAAGCTTTCTTT; CDR3: CASSPDLGRGEAFF
J: TRBJ2-5; size: .; V: TRBV11-2; D: TRBD2; DNA: TGTGCCAGCAGCTTATTTCTAGCGGAACAAGAGACCCAGTACTTC; CDR3: CASSLFLAEQETQYF
J: TRBJ2-1; size: .; V: TRBV7-9; D: .; DNA: TGTGCCAGCAGCCCCAATCGGCTCTACAATGAGCAGTTCTTC; CDR3: CASSPNRLYNEQFF
J: TRBJ2-3; size: .; V: TRBV7-6; D: .; DNA: TGTGCCAGCAGCTTAGCGGAGCCCGCCGGGACAGATACGCAGTATTTT; CDR3: CASSLAEPAGTDTQYF